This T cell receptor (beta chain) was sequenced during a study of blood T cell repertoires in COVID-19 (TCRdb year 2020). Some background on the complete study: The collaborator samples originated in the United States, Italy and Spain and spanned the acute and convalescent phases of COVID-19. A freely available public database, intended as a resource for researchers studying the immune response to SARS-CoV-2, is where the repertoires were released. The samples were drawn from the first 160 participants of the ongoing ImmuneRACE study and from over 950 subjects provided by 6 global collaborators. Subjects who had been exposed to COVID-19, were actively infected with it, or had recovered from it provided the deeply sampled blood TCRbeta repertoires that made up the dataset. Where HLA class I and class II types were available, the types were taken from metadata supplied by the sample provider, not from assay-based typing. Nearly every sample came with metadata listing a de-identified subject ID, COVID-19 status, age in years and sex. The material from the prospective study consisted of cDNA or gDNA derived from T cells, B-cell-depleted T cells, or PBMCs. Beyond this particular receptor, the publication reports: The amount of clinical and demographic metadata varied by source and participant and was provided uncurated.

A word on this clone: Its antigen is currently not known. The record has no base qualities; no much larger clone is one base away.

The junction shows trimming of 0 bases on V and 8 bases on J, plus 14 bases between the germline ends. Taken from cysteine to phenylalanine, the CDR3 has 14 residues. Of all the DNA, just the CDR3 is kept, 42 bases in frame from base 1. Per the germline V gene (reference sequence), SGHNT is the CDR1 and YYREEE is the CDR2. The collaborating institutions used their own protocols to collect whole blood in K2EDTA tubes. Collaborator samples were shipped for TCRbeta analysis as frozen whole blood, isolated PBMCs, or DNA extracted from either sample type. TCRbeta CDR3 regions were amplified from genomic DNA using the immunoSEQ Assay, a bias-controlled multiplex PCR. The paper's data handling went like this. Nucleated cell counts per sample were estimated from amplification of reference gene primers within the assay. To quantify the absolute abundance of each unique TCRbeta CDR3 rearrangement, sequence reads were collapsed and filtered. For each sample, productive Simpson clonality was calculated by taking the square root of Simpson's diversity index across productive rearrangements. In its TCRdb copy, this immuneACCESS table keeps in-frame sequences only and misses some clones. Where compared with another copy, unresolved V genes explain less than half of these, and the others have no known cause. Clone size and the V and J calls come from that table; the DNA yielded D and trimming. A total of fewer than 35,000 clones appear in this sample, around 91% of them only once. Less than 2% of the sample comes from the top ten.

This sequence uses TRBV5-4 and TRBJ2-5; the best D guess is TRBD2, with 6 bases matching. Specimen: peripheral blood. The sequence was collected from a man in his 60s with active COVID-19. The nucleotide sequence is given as TGTGCCAGCAGCTTGGGCGGGGTCCAGGGTACCCAGTACTTC. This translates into CASSLGGVQGTQYF.